This T cell receptor (beta chain) was sequenced in a study of cytomegalovirus exposure and HLA in healthy donors. This clone occurred a few times. What it recognizes is unknown. Additional DNA sequences in this sample encode the identical CDR3. Notes on the study in general: TCR beta chain V- and J-gene trimming was linked, in a later analysis, to a missense variant in DCLRE1C. Accurate predictions that matched the HLA-A and HLA-B alleles of most subjects were reportedly made from TCR beta sequences.

13 Jbeta primers and 60 Vbeta primers were used for the PCR. The assay was immunoSEQ multiplex PCR, and TCRdb's table has in-frame clones only and misses some. The repertoire has approximately 170,000 clones, 55% to 65% of them found once; the top ten carry around 3%. The CDR3 covers 16 residues. The V gene's germline CDR1 is KGHSH and CDR2 LQKENI. V was pared by 0 bases and J by 10 bases, with 12 bases of the junction left unmatched. The donors (healthy individuals) were bone marrow donors. The rearrangement joins TRBV18 to TRBJ2-3, with TRBD2 identical over 8 bases. The origin of this receptor is a man aged 35 to 55 in good health and CMV-seronegative. Input material: PBMCs. The CDR3 spells CASSPPSGSGEAAQYF. The CDR3 DNA reads as TGTGCCAGCTCACCACCGAGCGGGAGTGGGGAAGCTGCGCAGTATTTT.